A single sample is the source of the 8 T cell receptor beta chains below, sequenced in a study of T cell responses to AZD1222 COVID-19 vaccine. Some clones are missing from TCRdb's copy, which holds only in-frame ones; the method was immunoSEQ multiplex PCR. The sample lists roughly 140,000 clones; around nine tenths were seen once. Specimen: peripheral blood, collected on day 0 of MenACWY control vaccination. The receptors were sampled from an adult in good health.

This clone was observed once. This chain joins TRBV27 and TRBJ1-2, with D possibly being TRBD1 (5 bases). Germline V CDR1 and CDR2: MNHEY, SMNVEV (reference sequence). Between the trimmed V and J ends, which lost 5 bases and 2 bases, there was a span of 15 bases. This CDR3 comprises 15 residues. The CDR3 spells CASSQAPGANYGYTF. CDR3 nucleotides: TGTGCCAGCAGTCAAGCCCCCGGGGCGAACTATGGCTACACCTTC.

This clone is a singleton in its sample. The chain has TRBV5-4 and TRBJ1-2, with a weak D call TRBD1 (5 bases). This CDR3 contains 13 residues. Germline V gene data show CDR1 as SGHNT and CDR2 as YYREEE (reference sequence). V was pared by 3 bases and J by 8 bases, with 14 bases between. Here the CDR3 DNA reads TGTGCCAGCAGCTCGGACATTCTGGCCGGCTACACCTTC. Its protein is CASSSDILAGYTF.

The genes are TRBV7-6 and TRBJ1-1; maybe TRBD1 (5 bases). V dropped 3 bases and J dropped 8 bases, with 25 bases sitting between them. The CDR3 is 17 residues long. The V gene's germline CDR1 is SGHVS and CDR2 FNYEAQ. CDR3 amino acids: CASSFEVRGKTSQEAFF. CDR3 nucleotides: TGTGCCAGCAGCTTCGAGGTTAGGGGAAAAACATCCCAAGAAGCTTTCTTT. Full variable domain (missing parts from reference TRBV7-6 and TRBJ1-1): GAGVSQSPRYKVTKRGQDVALRCDPISGHVSLYWYRQALGQGPEFLTYFNYEAQQDKSGLPNDRFSAERPEGSISTLTIQRTEQRDSAMYRCASSFEVRGKTSQEAFFGQGTRLTVV.

The chain links TRBV3-1 (or the pseudogene TRBV3-2) to TRBJ1-1; 11 positions agree with TRBD1. Germline V lookup: CDR1 LGHDT, CDR2 YNNKEL (reference sequence). Trimming took 10 bases from V and 1 from J; bases not matched to a gene: 5. This CDR3 spans 14 amino acids. In DNA, the CDR3 is TGTGCCACCCGGGACAGGGGGGGGAACACTGAAGCTTTCTTT. Translating it yields CATRDRGGNTEAFF.

This clone was detected only once. The gene calls are TRBV6-5 and TRBJ1-3, with TRBD1 identical over 9 bases. The CDR3 length is 15 residues. V dropped 6 bases and J dropped 4; count of bases not matched to a gene: 7. Germline V gene sequence: CDR1 MNHEY, CDR2 SVGAGI. For the CDR3, the DNA is TGTGCCAGCAGGTCACAGGGGGCAGGGGGAAACACCATATATTTT. Its translation is CASRSQGAGGNTIYF.

In this sample, this clone turned up once. The genes are TRBV20-1 and TRBJ2-3; no clear D. Germline loops: CDR1 DFQATT, CDR2 SNEGSKA (reference sequence). This CDR3 spans 10 amino acids. With 3 bases removed from V and 6 bases from J, the gap between germline ends came to 4 bases. CDR3: CSASMDTQYF. For the CDR3, the DNA is TGCAGTGCTAGTATGGATACGCAGTATTTT.

The chain combines TRBV28 with TRBJ2-3; 8 bases align to TRBD2. CDR1 is MDHEN, CDR2 SYDVKM, per germline. CDR3 size: 15 residues. V shed 5 bases, J shed 6 bases, and the junction held 10 bases outside the gene matches. CDR3 in amino acids: CASSANSGSWDTQYF. The CDR3 coding sequence is TGTGCCAGCAGTGCCAACAGCGGGAGTTGGGATACGCAGTATTTT.

The CDR3 loop reads CASSLTGDYNEQFF. The CDR3 nucleotides read TGTGCCAGCAGTTTAACCGGGGACTACAATGAGCAGTTCTTC. The chain recombines TRBV27 with TRBJ2-1, with TRBD2 as a possible D gene (5 bases). Trimming pared 2 bases from V and 3 bases from J, leaving 8 bases between. The CDR3 has 14 residues. Per germline, CDR1 MNHEY and CDR2 SMNVEV (reference sequence).